These 8 T cell receptor beta chains originate from one sample sequenced in a study of T-cell reconstitution after alpha-beta-depleted transplantation in children. Preparation of the TCRbeta library involved a method that used unique molecular identifiers. In TCRdb, the PCR reads were re-called with MiXCR into one record per CDR3 protein. The sample shows about 690,000 distinct CDR3 sequences, approximately 15% of them seen only once. The sample consisted of PBMCs from the stem cell graft donor, taken from the stem cell graft. These receptors all stem from a human donor who donated a stem cell graft to a child with acute myeloid leukemia.

This clonotype was found a few times. This chain links TRBV29-1 with TRBJ1-1; D unclear. In germline, CDR1 is SQVTM, CDR2 ANQGSEA. The CDR3 spans 13 residues. Trimming cost V 4 bases and J 6 bases, with 15 bases left between them. The DNA for the CDR3 is TGCAGCGTTGGGAGTCCCTCTGTCGCTGAAGCTTTCTTT. It translates to CSVGSPSVAEAFF.

Points on this clonotype: Its ends do not fully match the called genes, so a read error is possible. The J gene is TRBJ2-1, the V gene TRBV12-3 or TRBV12-4; 13 bases are shared with TRBD2. The CDR3 totals 15 residues. As DNA, the CDR3 is TGTGCCATCAGTCTAACTAGCGGGGGGGGGGATGAGCAGTTCTTC. Protein: CAISLTSGGGDEQFF.

The table lists this clonotype with a few counts. This chain uses TRBV29-1 with TRBJ2-4; D is uncertain. V gave up 0 bases and J gave up 3 bases, with 6 bases separating them. The CDR3 totals 13 residues. Germline CDR1 and CDR2: SQVTM and ANQGSEA. CDR3 amino acids: CSVEEAVKNIQYF. CDR3 DNA: TGCAGCGTTGAAGAGGCCGTCAAAAACATTCAGTACTTC.

This clonotype was observed once. This sequence joins TRBV11-2 and TRBJ1-6; tentatively, D is TRBD1 (5 bases). The CDR3 has 15 residues. Per the germline V gene, CDR1 is SGHAT and CDR2 is FQNNGV. V lost 5 bases and J 7 bases, leaving 15 bases between the germline ends. The CDR3 bases are TGTGCCAGCAGCCCACACTCGGCAGGGAATTCACCCCTCCACTTT. Translating gives CASSPHSAGNSPLHF.

This clonotype has just a few counts. This chain uses TRBV7-2 with TRBJ2-7, with 9 bases fitting TRBD2. Per the germline V gene, CDR1 is SGHTA and CDR2 is FQGNSA. Losses at the gene ends were 1 base for V and 8 bases for J; bases not matched to a gene: 9. The CDR3 totals 15 residues. This CDR3 is CASSLGEVAGEKQYF. CDR3 in DNA: TGTGCCAGCAGCTTAGGGGAGGTAGCGGGGGAAAAGCAGTACTTC. Filled out from reference TRBV7-2 and TRBJ2-7, the complete variable domain reads GAGVSQSPSNKVTEKGKDVELRCDPISGHTALYWYRQSLGQGLEFLIYFQGNSAPDKSGLPSDRFSAERTGGSVSTLTIQRTQQEDSAVYLCASSLGEVAGEKQYFGPGTRLTVT.

This clonotype was detected a few times. The J gene is TRBJ1-5, the V gene TRBV19, with D possibly being TRBD1 (5 bases). This CDR3 contains 13 residues. Germline CDR1 and CDR2: LNHDA and SQIVND (reference sequence). V was clipped by 5 bases and J by 7 bases, with 12 bases between them. In DNA form, the CDR3 reads TGTGCCAGTAGTGATCTTACAGGCCAGCCCCAGCATTTT. Its translation is CASSDLTGQPQHF.

This chain joins TRBV7-2 and TRBJ1-6, with TRBD1 matching 9 bases. The junction had 3 bases not matched to a gene; V was cut back by 5 bases and J by 13 bases. The CDR3 covers 12 residues. In germline, CDR1 is SGHTA, CDR2 FQGNSA. CDR3 nucleotides: TGTGCCAGCAGCCGTGACAGGGGGCCCCTCCACTTT. Protein sequence: CASSRDRGPLHF.

This clonotype was observed a handful of times. This chain joins TRBV20-1 and TRBJ2-1; D is undetermined. V lost 0 bases and J lost 8, with 8 bases in between. The CDR3 loop spans 12 amino acids. Per germline, CDR1 DFQATT and CDR2 SNEGSKA (reference sequence). For the CDR3, the DNA is TGCAGTGCTAGAGATGCGAGAGATGAGCAGTTCTTC. Translation: CSARDARDEQFF.